These T cell receptor beta chains were read from a single sample in a study of blood T cell repertoires in COVID-19. Sequencing was performed with immunoSEQ multiplex PCR; in TCRdb, only in-frame clones are kept and a portion is missing. The sample lists roughly 200,000 clones, roughly 88% occurring once. The sample comprised PBMCs or T cells enriched from blood (not recorded which). The receptors originated from a man in his forties with acute COVID-19. The CDR3 runs from the conserved cysteine through the conserved F or W. D genes are given only for firm matches. The size of a clone is reported for some rows only, either as once, few or many, or as a class for expanded clones.

v_call	d_call	j_call	clone_size	cdr3_nt	cdr3_aa
TRBV15	.	TRBJ1-6	.	TGTGCCACCAGCAGAGAGAGGGGGGGAGTCGGCTCACCCCTCCACTTT	CATSRERGGVGSPLHF
TRBV6-1	TRBD1	TRBJ2-1	.	TGTGCCAGCAGTCCGACAGGGGATTCCTACAATGAGCAGTTCTTC	CASSPTGDSYNEQFF
TRBV10-3	.	TRBJ2-2	.	TGTGCCATCAGTCTTCAGTACACCGGGGAGCTGTTTTTT	CAISLQYTGELFF
TRBV7-8	.	TRBJ1-4	.	TGTGCCAGCAGCCCCAGGGGTGGCATGCTGTGGGAAAAACTGTTTTTT	CASSPRGGMLWEKLFF
TRBV5-1	.	TRBJ2-7	.	TGCGCCAGCAGCAAGCTGGACGGGAGCTCCTACGAGCAGTACTTC	CASSKLDGSSYEQYF
TRBV7-8	TRBD2	TRBJ2-3	.	TGTGCCAGCAGCTTAGGGCCTAGCGGGTATAGCACAGATACGCAGTATTTT	CASSLGPSGYSTDTQYF
TRBV27	TRBD1	TRBJ2-7	.	TGTGCCAGCCGCAGGGGGCTCTCCTACGAGCAGTACTTC	CASRRGLSYEQYF
TRBV4-1	TRBD1	TRBJ1-5	.	TGCGCCAGCAGCCTACTTTGGAGACAGGGAAGAAGGGGGGGCAATCAGCCCCAGCATTTT	CASSLLWRQGRRGGNQPQHF
TRBV4-3	TRBD1	TRBJ2-1	.	TGCGCCAGCGAAGCATTTGGGACAGGGGATTACAATGAGCAGTTCTTC	CASEAFGTGDYNEQFF
TRBV29-1	TRBD2	TRBJ2-7	.	TGCAGCGTCACCCCGGCGGGAGTATCGAGCGAGCAGTACTTC	CSVTPAGVSSEQYF
TRBV19	.	TRBJ1-3	.	TGTGCCAGTGGACAGACTTTCTCTGGAAACACCATATATTTT	CASGQTFSGNTIYF
TRBV6-6	TRBD1	TRBJ1-3	.	TGTGCCAGCAGTTATCACAGGGGGTCTGGAAACACCATATATTTT	CASSYHRGSGNTIYF
TRBV24-1	TRBD2	TRBJ2-2	.	TGTGCCACCAGTGACCCTAGCGGGTATGGCGGGGAGCTGTTTTTT	CATSDPSGYGGELFF
TRBV5-1	TRBD1	TRBJ1-3	few	TGCGCCAGCAGCCCTGGCGGGACAGGGGACGGAAACACCATATATTTT	CASSPGGTGDGNTIYF